The 12 T cell receptor beta chains listed next were all sequenced from one sample in a study of cytotoxic CD8 clonotypes in ibrutinib-treated CLL (dated by TCRdb to the early 2020s). This specimen's time point label, per the study, means: 24 months on ibrutinib. Receptor amplification or capture employed the immunoSEQ multiplex PCR assay. TCRdb provides this immuneACCESS table in a form limited to in-frame rearrangements. Some clones are lacking; in checked studies, under half of them reflect an unresolved V gene, and why the rest are absent is not known. This sample comprises about 180,000 clones, under 90% of them detected only once. About 4.5% of the sample belongs to the ten largest clones. This specimen consisted of PBMCs, obtained after 24 months of ibrutinib treatment. Receptors were obtained from a human donor with chronic lymphocytic leukemia.

This clone was detected many times. CDR3 amino acids: CASSDTSGNYNEQFF. CDR3 DNA: TGCGCCAGCAGCGATACGAGCGGGAACTACAATGAGCAGTTCTTC. The rearrangement uses TRBV4-3 and TRBJ2-1; TRBD2 agrees at 7 bases. The J segment lost 3 bases and the V segment lost 5 bases, leaving 7 bases of the junction unmatched. Germline V gives CDR1 LGHNA, CDR2 YSLEER. The CDR3 covers 15 residues.

The chain recombines TRBV5-4 with TRBJ1-1, with 7 bases matching TRBD1. J gave up 7 bases and V 3 bases, and 12 bases lay outside the gene matches. The germline V gene encodes CDR1 SGHNT and CDR2 YYREEE (reference sequence). The CDR3 consists of 15 residues. The CDR3 is CASSSPRDSEIEAFF. The DNA for the CDR3 is TGTGCCAGCAGCTCGCCACGGGACAGCGAAATTGAAGCTTTCTTT.

The gene calls are TRBV6-5 and TRBJ1-2; possible D gene TRBD1, 6 bases. Germline V gene sequence: CDR1 MNHEY, CDR2 SVGAGI. Trimming took 6 bases from V and 4 from J, leaving 15 bases between them. CDR3 length equals 14 residues. The CDR3 coding sequence is TGTGCCAGCAGCCTCCGCAGGGACACCTATGGCTACACCTTC. Encoded protein: CASSLRRDTYGYTF.

The gene calls are TRBV6-1 and TRBJ1-4; D perhaps matches TRBD1 (6 bases). From germline, CDR1 is MNHNS and CDR2 SASEGT. This CDR3 contains 17 residues. Trimming removed 1 base from V and 8 bases from J, with 20 bases in between. CDR3 in amino acids: CASSEGWLGGSGEKLFF. The DNA for the CDR3 is TGTGCCAGCAGTGAAGGGTGGTTGGGGGGCAGTGGGGAAAAACTGTTTTTT.

V gene TRBV6-6 combines with J gene TRBJ2-1, with 7 nucleotides matching TRBD1. This CDR3 is built from 12 residues. Germline V gene data show CDR1 as MNHNY and CDR2 as SVGAGI (reference sequence). Trimming cost V 4 bases and J 12 bases; bases outside gene matches: 6. CDR3 amino acids: CASSFDRVGQFF. The CDR3, as DNA: TGTGCCAGCAGTTTCGACAGGGTTGGGCAGTTCTTC.

The chain combines TRBV6-6 with TRBJ2-7; D remains unclear. The ends were cut back, 8 bases at V and 5 bases at J, with 13 bases in the middle. The V gene's germline CDR1 is MNHNY and CDR2 SVGAGI (reference sequence). CDR3 length equals 12 residues. The CDR3 is CASGSTSDEQYF. Here the CDR3 DNA reads TGTGCCAGCGGAAGTACATCCGACGAGCAGTACTTC.

Remarks on this clone: The DNA is left out, because the CDR3 cannot be placed on it with certainty; the CDR3 is given as TCRdb lists it. The chain employs TRBV27 and TRBJ2-4. The CDR3 is 13 amino acids long, termini counted. Germline loops: CDR1 MNHEY, CDR2 SMNVEV (reference sequence). CDR3 in amino acids: CVVGPGAKNIQYF.

The genes are TRBV28 and TRBJ1-1, with D uncertain. CDR1 is MDHEN and CDR2 is SYDVKM in the germline V gene. The CDR3 is 13 amino acids. The germline V and J ends were trimmed by 7 bases and 4 bases, with 13 bases remaining between them. The CDR3 reads CASTPWVGTEAFF. The CDR3, as DNA: TGTGCCAGCACCCCCTGGGTGGGCACTGAAGCTTTCTTT.

The chain uses TRBV11-3 and TRBJ2-7; D gene uncertain. CDR3 length: 13 residues. V dropped 1 base and J dropped 0 bases, with 4 bases sitting between them. CDR1 SGHNT and CDR2 YENEEA come from the germline V gene. CDR3 coding DNA: TGTGCCAGCAGCTTAGGGAGCTCCTACGAGCAGTACTTC. Encoded protein: CASSLGSSYEQYF.

The chain carries TRBV19 and TRBJ1-1; D call uncertain. The CDR3 totals 14 residues. Germline V gene sequence: CDR1 LNHDA, CDR2 SQIVND (reference sequence). V was clipped by 3 bases and J by 1 base, with 9 bases between them. In DNA form, the CDR3 reads TGTGCCAGTAGTATCCTATCAGGGAACACTGAAGCTTTCTTT. Residues: CASSILSGNTEAFF.

The rearrangement uses TRBV5-1 and TRBJ2-7; D remains ambiguous. V dropped 3 bases and J dropped 2 bases, with 6 bases sitting between them. This CDR3 spans 12 amino acids. Germline assignment: CDR1 SGHRS and CDR2 YFSETQ. CDR3 sequence (DNA): TGCGCCAGCAGCTCAGGAGCCTACGAGCAGTACTTC. It encodes CASSSGAYEQYF.

As concerns this clone: An end of the junction differs from the germline gene, which may be a read error. The chain employs TRBV2 and TRBJ2-7; no reliable D call. CDR3 size: 14 residues. CDR1 SNHLY and CDR2 FYNNEI come from the germline V gene. The CDR3 DNA sequence: TGTGCCAGCAGTCTACATAGGTCGGACGGAGTCCAGAACTTC. It yields the protein CASSLHRSDGVQNF.